This passage covers 32 T cell receptor beta chains from one sample sequenced in a study of response to subunit inactivated influenza vaccine. TCRdb reanalysed the RT-PCR reads using MiXCR and keeps one entry per CDR3 protein. The profile shows about 480,000 distinct CDR3 sequences, roughly 9.8% of them singletons. Sequencing used PBMCs from blood, obtained more than 35 days after vaccination. The source of these receptors is a middle-aged man who received an inactivated influenza vaccine.

Many counts were recorded for this clonotype. The V call is TRBV5-1, the J call TRBJ2-2, with D hard to call. CDR1 and CDR2 from the germline V gene are SGHRS and YFSETQ. Trimming shortened V by 1 base and J by 3 bases, and 7 bases separated the two germline ends. The CDR3 is 14 residues long. The chain's CDR3 is CASSLKRDTGELFF. In DNA, the CDR3 is TGCGCCAGCAGCTTGAAAAGAGACACCGGGGAGCTGTTTTTT.

The chain combines TRBV7-2 with TRBJ2-1; 11 nucleotides match TRBD2. The germline V gene has CDR1 SGHTA and CDR2 FQGNSA. J lost 10 bases, V lost 2 bases, and 7 bases had no gene match. The length of the CDR3 is 15 residues. CDR3 DNA sequence: TGTGCCAGCAGCTTATCTGGGACTAGCGGCCCCGAGCAGTTCTTC. Translation: CASSLSGTSGPEQFF.

This clonotype turned up a few times. V is TRBV12-3 or TRBV12-4 and J is TRBJ2-2; D gene unclear. The length of the CDR3 is 12 residues. V was shortened by 6 bases and J by 6 bases, with 8 bases between the two germline ends. The CDR3 is CASSAPPGELFF. The CDR3 nucleotides read TGTGCCAGCAGCGCCCCCCCCGGGGAGCTGTTTTTT.

This clonotype was detected a few times. The chain employs TRBV7-2 and TRBJ2-2, with 11 bases identical to TRBD1. This CDR3 contains 17 residues. Germline V lookup: CDR1 SGHTA, CDR2 FQGNSA. The trim removed 5 bases at V and 0 bases at J, leaving 5 bases unmatched. Here the CDR3 DNA reads TGTGCCAGCAGCCCCGGGACAGGGGGAACGAACACCGGGGAGCTGTTTTTT. Protein sequence: CASSPGTGGTNTGELFF.

The chain joins TRBV18 to TRBJ1-5; D call uncertain. V lost 4 bases to trimming and J lost 4 bases, with 11 bases between them. Germline V CDR1 and CDR2: KGHSH, LQKENI. The CDR3 extends over 14 amino acids. CDR3 nucleotide sequence: TGTGCCAGCTCACAACGGGAGACGAATCAGCCCCAGCATTTT. It is translated as CASSQRETNQPQHF.

This clonotype was seen repeatedly, ten times or more. The chain combines TRBV7-2 with TRBJ2-1; D possibly matches TRBD1 or TRBD2 (5 bases each). This CDR3 spans 15 amino acids. V lost 1 base, J lost 5 bases, and 12 bases lay in between. Per germline, CDR1 SGHTA and CDR2 FQGNSA. In DNA form, the CDR3 reads TGTGCCAGCAGCTTAGTTATCGGGGCAGACAATGAGCAGTTCTTC. Its translation is CASSLVIGADNEQFF.

V and J are TRBV5-1 and TRBJ1-5; 7 nucleotides match TRBD1. J gave up 5 bases and V 1 base, and 3 bases lay outside the gene matches. This CDR3 region has 14 residues. Germline-derived CDR1 and CDR2 are SGHRS and YFSETQ. The CDR3 DNA reads as TGCGCCAGCAGCTTGTCAACAGGGGATCAGCCCCAGCATTTT. As protein: CASSLSTGDQPQHF.

This clonotype was recorded at least ten times. V usage is TRBV28 and J usage is TRBJ1-2; D perhaps matches TRBD1 (5 bases). The germline CDR1 and CDR2 sequences are MDHEN and SYDVKM. The CDR3 contains 16 residues. Between the trimmed V and J ends, which lost 6 bases and 1 base, there was a span of 18 bases. CDR3 residues: CASRKTGTVLNYGYTF. CDR3 coding DNA: TGTGCCAGCAGGAAGACCGGGACCGTCCTTAACTATGGCTACACCTTC.

Only a few counts were recorded for this clonotype. This chain uses TRBV24-1 with TRBJ1-2; 7 bases agree with TRBD1. Germline values: CDR1 KGHDR, CDR2 SFDVKD. The CDR3 length is 14 residues. The V gene end was trimmed by 4 bases and the J gene end by 2 bases; junction bases not matched to a gene: 3. The CDR3 loop is CATSDPGQNYGYTF. CDR3 sequence (DNA): TGTGCCACCAGTGACCCGGGACAGAACTATGGCTACACCTTC.

This clonotype was counted between two and nine times. The chain is built from TRBV7-8 and TRBJ2-3; 7 positions agree with TRBD2. The V and J ends lost 4 bases and 6 bases, in that order; junction bases with no gene match: 16. Germline CDR1 SGHVS, CDR2 FQNEAQ. This CDR3 has 17 amino acids. CDR3 amino acids: CASSSNRDYLISDTQYF. The CDR3, as DNA: TGTGCCAGCAGCTCGAACCGGGACTACCTAATATCTGATACGCAGTATTTT.

This clonotype was seen repeatedly, ten times or more. The gene calls are TRBV5-1 and TRBJ1-1; D possibly corresponds to TRBD1 (6 bases). Trimming shortened V by 0 bases and J by 0 bases, and 9 bases separated the two germline ends. From germline, CDR1 is SGHRS and CDR2 YFSETQ. There are 15 residues in the CDR3. CDR3 in amino acids: CASSLDPGVNTEAFF. The CDR3, as DNA: TGCGCCAGCAGCTTGGATCCAGGGGTGAACACTGAAGCTTTCTTT. The whole variable domain, filled in from reference TRBV5-1 and TRBJ1-1, reads KAGVTQTPRYLIKTRGQQVTLSCSPISGHRSVSWYQQTPGQGLQFLFEYFSETQRNKGNFPGRFSGRQFSNSRSEMNVSTLELGDSALYLCASSLDPGVNTEAFFGQGTRLTVV.

CDR3 amino acids: CASSPAGGLATDTQYF. The CDR3 nucleotides read TGCGCCAGCAGCCCAGCCGGGGGGTTGGCAACAGATACGCAGTATTTT. The chain uses TRBV5-1 and TRBJ2-3; TRBD2 matches 7 bases. With 4 bases clipped from V and 3 bases from J, the junction kept 11 bases outside the gene matches. CDR1 is SGHRS and CDR2 is YFSETQ in the germline V gene. CDR3 length: 16 amino acids.

This clonotype was detected only a few times. This chain joins TRBV20-1 and TRBJ1-6, with TRBD1 identical over 7 bases. The CDR3 contains 17 residues. V gave up 3 bases and J gave up 1 base; unmatched junction bases: 9. Germline V gives CDR1 DFQATT, CDR2 SNEGSKA (reference sequence). The CDR3 here is CSASETGIRSYNSPLHF. DNA for the CDR3: TGCAGTGCTAGCGAGACAGGGATACGTTCCTATAATTCACCCCTCCACTTT.

This clonotype was observed at least ten times. The chain joins TRBV21-1 to TRBJ2-5; the table's D call, TRBD2, was not checked against the DNA. TRBV21-1 is flagged as a pseudogene. CDR3 length: 14 amino acids. CDR3 residues: CASSNSGRIVTQYF. The CDR3 DNA follows: TGTGCCAGCAGCAATAGCGGGAGGATAGTTACCCAGTACTTC.

In this sample, this clonotype turned up many times. This chain joins TRBV12-3 or TRBV12-4 and TRBJ2-2; 8 nucleotides line up with TRBD2. J gave up 6 bases and V 6 bases, and 3 bases lay outside the gene matches. This CDR3 is 13 amino acids long. The CDR3 sequence is CASSSGRAGELFF. CDR3 coding DNA: TGTGCCAGCAGCAGCGGGAGAGCCGGGGAGCTGTTTTTT.

In this sample, this clonotype turned up a few times. This sequence joins TRBV20-1 and TRBJ2-3; 7 nucleotides agree with TRBD2. V lost 5 bases and J lost 2; bases outside the gene matches: 13. In germline, CDR1 is DFQATT, CDR2 SNEGSKA (reference sequence). This CDR3 region has 16 residues. This chain's CDR3 is CSASKGLGRDTDTQYF. The CDR3 DNA reads as TGCAGTGCTTCAAAGGGCTTGGGGAGGGACACAGATACGCAGTATTTT.

In the case of this clonotype: Germline is not matched at one junction end, which may reflect a read error. The chain has TRBV7-6 and TRBJ2-3; 9 bases align to TRBD2. Germline V gives CDR1 SGHVS, CDR2 FNYEAQ. CDR3 size: 18 residues. The CDR3 sequence is CASSLVPPASGASDMQYF. Written as DNA, the CDR3 is TGTGCCAGCAGCTTAGTTCCCCCGGCTAGCGGGGCATCAGATATGCAGTATTTT.

The genes are TRBV6-2 or TRBV6-3 and TRBJ2-5; perhaps TRBD2 as D (6 bases). The CDR3 consists of 13 residues. Trimming stripped 5 bases from V and 0 bases from J, with 7 bases between. From germline, CDR1 is MNHEY and CDR2 SVGEGT. CDR3 in DNA: TGTGCCAGCAGTCGGGGGTACCAAGAGACCCAGTACTTC. Protein product: CASSRGYQETQYF.

This clonotype occurred a few times. The rearrangement uses TRBV7-8 and TRBJ2-3, with 13 bases lining up with TRBD2. The CDR3 consists of 19 residues. V lost 5 bases, J lost 3 bases, and 14 bases stayed unmatched. CDR1 is SGHVS and CDR2 is FQNEAQ in the germline V gene. In nucleotides, the CDR3 is TGTGCCAGCAGCGAAAGTAGGGGACTAGCGGGGAGTCTTACAGATACGCAGTATTTT. It encodes CASSESRGLAGSLTDTQYF.

The chain joins TRBV20-1 to TRBJ2-7, with TRBD1 as a possible D gene (5 bases). Trimming took off 3 bases at V and 5 bases at J, with 20 bases between the two ends. CDR3 size: 15 residues. The V gene's germline CDR1 is DFQATT and CDR2 SNEGSKA (reference sequence). CDR3 loop: CSARDGAGHYHEQYF. The CDR3, as DNA: TGCAGTGCTAGGGATGGGGCAGGCCACTACCACGAGCAGTACTTC.

This clonotype was recorded at least ten times. The chain links TRBV12-3 or TRBV12-4 to TRBJ2-3; D might be TRBD2 (5 bases). Between the trimmed V and J ends, which lost 3 bases and 5 bases, there was a span of 15 bases. The CDR3 consists of 15 residues. CDR3 DNA: TGTGCCAGCAGTTTGGCGGGTGGTTGGGTAGATACGCAGTATTTT. Protein product: CASSLAGGWVDTQYF.

In its sample, this clonotype was seen a few times. V usage is TRBV10-3 and J usage is TRBJ2-1; perhaps TRBD1 as D (6 bases). The CDR3 length is 17 residues. CDR1 is ENHRY and CDR2 is SYGVKD in the germline V gene. Trimming shortened V by 5 bases and J by 9 bases, and 26 bases separated the two germline ends. The CDR3, as DNA: TGTGCCATCAGTCCAAAAAGAGGAGACAGGCGTCAGGGTGAGCAGTTCTTC. Amino acids: CAISPKRGDRRQGEQFF.

The chain couples TRBV12-3 or TRBV12-4 to TRBJ1-2; D is unresolved. Trimming shortened V by 3 bases and J by 4 bases, and 9 bases separated the two germline ends. The CDR3 has 13 residues. The CDR3 sequence: CASSFERIYGYTF. CDR3 in DNA: TGTGCCAGCAGTTTCGAGCGGATCTATGGCTACACCTTC.

Turning to this clonotype: One base away lies a much larger clone, so this may be a sequencing read error. DNA of the CDR3: TGTGCCAGCAGACCCGGGACAGGGGGTTACGAGCAGTACTTC. Its translation: CASRPGTGGYEQYF. V usage is TRBV7-2 and J usage is TRBJ2-7; TRBD1 agrees at 11 bases. J gave up 4 bases and V 6 bases, and 5 bases lay outside the gene matches. The CDR3 contains 14 residues. The germline CDR1 and CDR2 sequences are SGHTA and FQGNSA. Using reference TRBV7-2 and TRBJ2-7 for the parts outside the CDR3, the full variable domain is GAGVSQSPSNKVTEKGKDVELRCDPISGHTALYWYRQSLGQGLEFLIYFQGNSAPDKSGLPSDRFSAERTGGSVSTLTIQRTQQEDSAVYLCASRPGTGGYEQYFGPGTRLTVT.

This clonotype has more than one count but fewer than ten. This chain joins TRBV9 and TRBJ1-2, with a possible D match to TRBD1 (6 bases). V lost 4 bases to trimming and J lost 2 bases, with 18 bases between them. The CDR3 spans 16 residues. The germline V gene has CDR1 SGDLS and CDR2 YYNGEE. This chain's CDR3 is CASSSRGGGLNYGYTF. The CDR3 DNA reads TGTGCCAGCAGCTCCCGAGGGGGAGGGTTAAACTATGGCTACACCTTC. Looking up the rest from reference TRBV9 and TRBJ1-2 gives the full variable domain: DSGVTQTPKHLITATGQRVTLRCSPRSGDLSVYWYQQSLDQGLQFLIQYYNGEERAKGNILERFSAQQFPDLHSELNLSSLELGDSALYFCASSSRGGGLNYGYTFGSGTRLTVV.

This clonotype was found many times. The chain combines TRBV20-1 with TRBJ1-2, with 9 bases lining up with TRBD1. CDR3 length equals 13 residues. Trimming removed 4 bases from V and 8 bases from J; junction bases left unmatched: 8. Germline V gene data show CDR1 as DFQATT and CDR2 as SNEGSKA (reference sequence). Here the CDR3 DNA reads TGCAGTGCTACCGGGACAGGGAGAGGAGGCTACACCTTC. As protein: CSATGTGRGGYTF.

This clonotype showed up just a few times. The genes are TRBV6-1 and TRBJ1-4; TRBD1 aligns across 7 bases. Per germline, CDR1 MNHNS and CDR2 SASEGT. The CDR3 is 16 amino acids. Trimming at V came to 5 bases and at J to 4 bases, leaving 10 bases not matched to a gene. The CDR3 nucleotides are TGTGCCAGCAGTAAAAACAGGGGAGGGGGTAATGAAAAACTGTTTTTT. It translates to CASSKNRGGGNEKLFF.

The table lists this clonotype with a few counts. The V gene is TRBV5-1, the J gene TRBJ1-5; TRBD1 aligns across 10 bases. Germline V CDR1 and CDR2: SGHRS, YFSETQ. Trimming took 2 bases from V and 5 from J; bases not matched to a gene: 4. This CDR3 contains 15 residues. The CDR3 DNA reads TGCGCCAGCAGCTTCGGGACAGGGGCTCATCAGCCCCAGCATTTT. It specifies CASSFGTGAHQPQHF.

This clonotype has more than one count but fewer than ten. The chain couples TRBV20-1 to TRBJ2-2; possibly TRBD1 for D (6 bases). Germline-derived CDR1 and CDR2 are DFQATT and SNEGSKA (reference sequence). Trimming pared 4 bases from V and 3 bases from J, leaving 9 bases between. The CDR3 length is 13 residues. The CDR3 spells CSATQGYTGELFF. Written as DNA, the CDR3 is TGCAGTGCTACACAGGGATACACCGGGGAGCTGTTTTTT.

This clonotype has a handful of counts. The rearrangement links TRBV12-3 or TRBV12-4 to TRBJ1-4; D might be TRBD1 (5 bases). V was cut by 2 bases and J by 7 bases, with 11 bases left in between. The CDR3 sequence is 14 residues long. Here the CDR3 reads CASSLIRGGEKLFF. In DNA, the CDR3 is TGTGCCAGCAGTTTAATAAGGGGTGGTGAAAAACTGTTTTTT.

This clonotype was observed a few times. The chain has TRBV5-1 and TRBJ1-2; 9 bases are shared with TRBD1. The CDR3 consists of 15 residues. The germline V gene encodes CDR1 SGHRS and CDR2 YFSETQ. The V segment lost 4 bases and the J segment 5 bases; nucleotides outside the gene matches: 9. Written as DNA, the CDR3 is TGCGCCAGCAGCGCGACCGGGACAGGGAGTTATGGCTACACCTTC. It translates to CASSATGTGSYGYTF.

This clonotype was recorded a few times. The rearrangement uses TRBV20-1 and TRBJ2-4; D assignment may be TRBD1 or TRBD2 (5 bases each). CDR1 and CDR2 (germline): DFQATT, SNEGSKA (reference sequence). V lost 6 bases and J lost 0, with 18 bases in between. CDR3 length: 16 amino acids. CDR3 loop: CSAPTGDLLAKNIQYF. The CDR3 DNA reads as TGCAGTGCCCCGACCGGGGACCTTTTAGCCAAAAACATTCAGTACTTC.